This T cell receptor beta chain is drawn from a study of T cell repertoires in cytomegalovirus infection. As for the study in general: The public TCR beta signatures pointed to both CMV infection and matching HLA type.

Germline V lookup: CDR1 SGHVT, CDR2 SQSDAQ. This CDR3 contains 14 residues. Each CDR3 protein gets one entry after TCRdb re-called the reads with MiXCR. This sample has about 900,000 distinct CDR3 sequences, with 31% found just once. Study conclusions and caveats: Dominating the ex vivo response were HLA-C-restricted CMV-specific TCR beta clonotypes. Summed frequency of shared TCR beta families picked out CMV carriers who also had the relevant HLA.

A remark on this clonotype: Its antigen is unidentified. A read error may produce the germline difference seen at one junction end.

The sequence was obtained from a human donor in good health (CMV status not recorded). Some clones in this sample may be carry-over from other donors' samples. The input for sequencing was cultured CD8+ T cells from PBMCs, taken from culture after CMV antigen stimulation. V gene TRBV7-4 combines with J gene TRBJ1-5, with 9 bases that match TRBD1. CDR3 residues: CANSTGQGNQPQHF. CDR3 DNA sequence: TGTGCCAACAGCACGGGACAGGGTAATCAGCCCCAGCATTTT.